This TCR beta chain was retrieved from a study of blood T cell repertoires in COVID-19. The wider study: Samples of COVID-19 (acute and convalescent) were obtained from the United States, Italy and Spain. The cDNA or gDNA used as material had been derived from T cells, B-cell-depleted T cells, or PBMCs.

The CDR3 extends over 14 amino acids. Germline CDR1 is GTSNPN and CDR2 is SVGIG (reference sequence). V trimming: 5 bases; J trimming: 4 bases; junction bases outside the gene matches: 5. This table comes from immunoSEQ multiplex PCR, and its TCRdb copy is limited to in-frame clones, with some not included. The profile shows 60,000 to 75,000 clones, approximately 78% of them singletons. The sample comprised peripheral blood. The chain combines TRBV30 with TRBJ2-1; 10 nucleotides match TRBD1. The receptor was derived from a human donor in a cohort sampled during active COVID-19. The CDR3 DNA follows: TGTGCCTGGCGCAGGACAGGGGGTTACAATGAGCAGTTCTTC. Translation gives CAWRRTGGYNEQFF. Looking up the rest from reference TRBV30 and TRBJ2-1 gives the full variable domain: SQTIHQWPATLVQPVGSPLSLECTVEGTSNPNLYWYRQAAGRGLQLLFYSVGIGQISSEVPQNLSASRPQDRQFILSSKKLLLSDSGFYLCAWRRTGGYNEQFFGPGTRLTVL.